The clone carrying this T cell receptor beta chain was recorded a few times. The antigen is not known. A second PCR, run for roughly 7 to 12 cycles, used a sample-barcoded 5' primer plus a J-beta primer mix. With 12 random nucleotides, a template-switch adaptor tagged each individual cDNA molecule. CDR3-containing paired-end reads numbering at least 2.5 million came from each sample. TCRdb passed the 5' RACE reads through MiXCR, listing each CDR3 protein once. The sample holds roughly 1.4 million distinct CDR3 sequences, approximately 59% seen once. These data originate in a study of blood T cells in healthy people across ages. Broader study findings: Changes in expanded clonotypes were possibly confounded, as the CMV status of donors was unknown.

The sequenced sample was blood. The receptor was derived from a man aged 18 to 30 in good health.

The CDR3 loop is CSARHPGGSYNEQFF. The CDR3 nucleotides read TGCAGTGCTAGACACCCGGGTGGCTCCTACAATGAGCAGTTCTTC. This rearrangement joins TRBV20-1 to TRBJ2-1; D is ambiguous. Germline V lookup: CDR1 DFQATT, CDR2 SNEGSKA (reference sequence). CDR3 size: 15 residues. The V end lost 2 bases, the J end lost 0 bases, and 11 bases lay between the germline ends.